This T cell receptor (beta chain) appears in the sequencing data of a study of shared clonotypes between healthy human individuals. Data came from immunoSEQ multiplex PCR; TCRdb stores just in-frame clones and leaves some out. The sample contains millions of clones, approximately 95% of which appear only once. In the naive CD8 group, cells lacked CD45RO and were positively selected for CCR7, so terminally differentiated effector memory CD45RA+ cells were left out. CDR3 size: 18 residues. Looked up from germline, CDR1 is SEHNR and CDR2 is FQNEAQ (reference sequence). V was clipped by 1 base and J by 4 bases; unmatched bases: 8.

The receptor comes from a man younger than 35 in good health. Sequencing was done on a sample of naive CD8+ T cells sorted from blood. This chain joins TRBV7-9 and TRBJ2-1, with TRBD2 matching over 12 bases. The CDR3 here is CASSLGLAGEIGYNEQFF. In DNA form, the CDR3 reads TGTGCCAGCAGCTTAGGACTAGCGGGAGAGATAGGGTACAATGAGCAGTTCTTC.